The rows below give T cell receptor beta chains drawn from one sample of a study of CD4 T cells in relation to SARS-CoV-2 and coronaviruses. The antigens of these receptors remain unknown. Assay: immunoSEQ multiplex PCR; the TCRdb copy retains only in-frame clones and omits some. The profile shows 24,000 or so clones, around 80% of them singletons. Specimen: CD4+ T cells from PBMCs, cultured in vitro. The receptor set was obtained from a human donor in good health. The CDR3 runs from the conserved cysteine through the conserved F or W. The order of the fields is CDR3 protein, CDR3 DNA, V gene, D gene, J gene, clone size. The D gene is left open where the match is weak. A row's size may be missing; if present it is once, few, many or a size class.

CAWGQGVSYEQYF	TGTGCCTGGGGACAGGGAGTGTCCTACGAGCAGTACTTC	TRBV30	TRBD1	TRBJ2-7	.
CASSPRTARLDGYTF	TGTGCCAGCAGCCCCCGAACAGCAAGGCTTGATGGCTACACCTTC	TRBV11-2	.	TRBJ1-2	.
CASRDAYEQYF	TGTGCCAGCAGGGACGCGTACGAGCAGTACTTC	TRBV6-6	.	TRBJ2-7	few
CASSRQPARIAFF	TGTGCCAGCAGTCGACAGCCAGCGAGGATAGCTTTCTTT	TRBV6-5	.	TRBJ1-1	.
CASSPGYEQYF	TGTGCCAGCTCACCAGGGTACGAGCAGTACTTC	TRBV18	.	TRBJ2-7	few
CASSADRGAYNEQFF	TGCGCCAGCAGCGCGGACCGGGGGGCTTACAATGAGCAGTTCTTC	TRBV5-1	.	TRBJ2-1	.
CASSYSQGNSPLHF	TGTGCCAGCAGTTACTCTCAGGGAAATTCACCCCTCCACTTT	TRBV6-5	.	TRBJ1-6	few
CASSFPSGTQYF	TGTGCCAGCAGCTTCCCCTCCGGGACCCAGTACTTC	TRBV7-2	.	TRBJ2-5	.
CASTSRRQGPETQYF	TGTGCCAGCACCTCGAGGAGACAGGGACCGGAGACCCAGTACTTC	TRBV6-5	TRBD1	TRBJ2-5	.
CASMDVRGGAKEQFF	TGTGCCAGCATGGATGTTCGCGGGGGGGCTAAAGAGCAGTTCTTC	TRBV5-4	TRBD2	TRBJ2-1	.
CSARPPEQFF	TGCAGTGCCCGCCCCCCTGAGCAGTTCTTC	TRBV20-1	.	TRBJ2-1	.
CASSQDDWVRGNTIYF	TGCGCCAGCAGCCAAGACGATTGGGTTCGGGGAAACACCATATATTTT	TRBV4-1	.	TRBJ1-3	few
CASSGLRTGRPYEQYF	TGTGCCAGCAGTGGCCTTCGGACAGGGAGGCCCTACGAGCAGTACTTC	TRBV27	TRBD1	TRBJ2-7	.
CSASWPGGNEKLFF	TGCAGTGCTAGTTGGCCAGGCGGTAATGAAAAACTGTTTTTT	TRBV20-1	.	TRBJ1-4	.
CASSQEALRWEQFF	TGTGCCAGCAGCCAAGAGGCGTTACGGTGGGAGCAGTTCTTC	TRBV3-1/TRBV3-2	.	TRBJ2-1	.
CASSNRGVTDTQYF	TGTGCCAGTAGTAATCGTGGGGTAACAGATACGCAGTATTTT	TRBV19	.	TRBJ2-3	.
CASSTDGLAGDTDTQYF	TGCGCCAGCAGCACCGACGGACTAGCGGGAGACACAGATACGCAGTATTTT	TRBV5-1	TRBD2	TRBJ2-3	.
CAIRREAYGYTF	TGTGCCATCAGGAGGGAGGCCTATGGCTACACCTTC	TRBV10-3	.	TRBJ1-2	.
CASSQSGGWETQYF	TGTGCCAGCAGCCAATCGGGAGGATGGGAGACCCAGTACTTC	TRBV4-2	TRBD2	TRBJ2-5	.
CAWSKGHGEKLFF	TGTGCCTGGTCTAAGGGTCATGGTGAAAAACTGTTTTTT	TRBV30	.	TRBJ1-4	.
CASSFGGGREKLFF	TGCGCCAGCAGCTTCGGAGGGGGCAGAGAAAAACTGTTTTTT	TRBV5-1	TRBD1	TRBJ1-4	.
CASSYVATITGELFF	TGTGCCAGCAGTTACGTGGCTACGATCACCGGGGAGCTGTTTTTT	TRBV6-2/TRBV6-3	.	TRBJ2-2	.
CASSSTGPGGNTIYF	TGTGCCAGCAGCTCGACAGGGCCGGGTGGAAACACCATATATTTT	TRBV5-4	TRBD1	TRBJ1-3	.
CASSPAPHFGSNQPQHF	TGTGCCAGCAGCCCTGCCCCCCACTTCGGGAGCAATCAGCCCCAGCATTTT	TRBV7-9	.	TRBJ1-5	.
CARSLAGFSYEQYF	TGTGCCAGAAGCTTGGCCGGGTTTTCCTACGAGCAGTACTTC	TRBV5-3	.	TRBJ2-7	.
CASNQGEYTGELFF	TGCGCCAGCAACCAAGGGGAATACACCGGGGAGCTGTTTTTT	TRBV10-2	.	TRBJ2-2	few
CASSADVSYEQYF	TGCGCCAGCAGCGCTGACGTATCCTACGAGCAGTACTTC	TRBV10-1	.	TRBJ2-7	.
CASSSDSNQPQHF	TGTGCCAGCAGTTCGGATAGCAATCAGCCCCAGCATTTT	TRBV2	.	TRBJ1-5	.